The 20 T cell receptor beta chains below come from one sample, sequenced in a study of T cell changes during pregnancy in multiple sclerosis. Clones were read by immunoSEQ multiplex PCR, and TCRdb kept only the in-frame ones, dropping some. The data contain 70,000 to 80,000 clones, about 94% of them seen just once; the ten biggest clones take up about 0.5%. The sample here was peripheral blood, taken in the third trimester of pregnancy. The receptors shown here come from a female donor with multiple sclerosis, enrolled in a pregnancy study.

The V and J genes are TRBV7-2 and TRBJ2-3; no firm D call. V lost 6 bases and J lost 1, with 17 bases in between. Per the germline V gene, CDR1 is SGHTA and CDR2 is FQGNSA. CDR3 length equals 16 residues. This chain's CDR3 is CASSLETRRGTDTQYF. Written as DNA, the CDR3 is TGTGCCAGCAGTCTTGAGACTCGCCGGGGCACAGATACGCAGTATTTT.

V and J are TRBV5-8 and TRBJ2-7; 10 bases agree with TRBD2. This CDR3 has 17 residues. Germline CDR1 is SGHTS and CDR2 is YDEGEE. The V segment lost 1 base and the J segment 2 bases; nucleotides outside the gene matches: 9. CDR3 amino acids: CASSLWVLAGTPYEQYF. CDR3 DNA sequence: TGTGCCAGCAGCTTGTGGGTACTAGCGGGGACCCCCTACGAGCAGTACTTC. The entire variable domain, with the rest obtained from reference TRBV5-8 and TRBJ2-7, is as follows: EAGVTQSPTHLIKTRGQQATLRCSPISGHTSVYWYQQALGLGLQFLLWYDEGEERNRGNFPPRFSGRQFPNYSSELNVNALELEDSALYLCASSLWVLAGTPYEQYFGPGTRLTVT.

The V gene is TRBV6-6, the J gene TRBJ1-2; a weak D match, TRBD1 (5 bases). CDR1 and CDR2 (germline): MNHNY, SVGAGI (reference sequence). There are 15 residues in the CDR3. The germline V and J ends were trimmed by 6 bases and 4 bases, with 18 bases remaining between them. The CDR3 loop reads CASSSGLSRGYGYTF. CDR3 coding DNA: TGTGCCAGCAGCTCCGGGCTTTCAAGGGGCTATGGCTACACCTTC.

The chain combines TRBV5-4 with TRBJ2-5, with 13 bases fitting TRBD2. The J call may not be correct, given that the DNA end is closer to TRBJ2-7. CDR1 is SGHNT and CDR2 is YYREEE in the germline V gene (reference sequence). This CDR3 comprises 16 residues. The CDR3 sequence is CASSLGGLAGAYEQYF. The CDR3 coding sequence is TGTGCCAGCAGCTTGGGCGGACTAGCGGGGGCCTACGAGCAGTACTTC.

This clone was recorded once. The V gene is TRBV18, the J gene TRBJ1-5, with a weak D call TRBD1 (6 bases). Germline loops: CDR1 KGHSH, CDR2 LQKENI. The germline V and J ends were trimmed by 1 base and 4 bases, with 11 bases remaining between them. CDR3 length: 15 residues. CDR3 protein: CASSPQDSRNQPQHF. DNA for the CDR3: TGTGCCAGCTCACCACAGGACAGTAGAAATCAGCCCCAGCATTTT.

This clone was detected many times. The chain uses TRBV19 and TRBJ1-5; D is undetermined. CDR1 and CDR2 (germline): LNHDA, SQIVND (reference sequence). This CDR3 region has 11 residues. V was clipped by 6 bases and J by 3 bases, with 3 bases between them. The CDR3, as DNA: TGTGCCAGTAGCTCCAATCAGCCCCAGCATTTT. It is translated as CASSSNQPQHF. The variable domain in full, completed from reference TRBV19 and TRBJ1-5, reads DGGITQSPKYLFRKEGQNVTLSCEQNLNHDAMYWYRQDPGQGLRLIYYSQIVNDFQKGDIAEGYSVSREKKESFPLTVTSAQKNPTAFYLCASSSNQPQHFGDGTRLSIL.

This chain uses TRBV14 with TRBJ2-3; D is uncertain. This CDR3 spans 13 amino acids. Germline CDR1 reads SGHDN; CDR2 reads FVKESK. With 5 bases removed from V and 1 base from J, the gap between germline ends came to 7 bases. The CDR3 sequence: CASSWPGTDTQYF. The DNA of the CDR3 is TGTGCCAGCAGCTGGCCAGGCACAGATACGCAGTATTTT.

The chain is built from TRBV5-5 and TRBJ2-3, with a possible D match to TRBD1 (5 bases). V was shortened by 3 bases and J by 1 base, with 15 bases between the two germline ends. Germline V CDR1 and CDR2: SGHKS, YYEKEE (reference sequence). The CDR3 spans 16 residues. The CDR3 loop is CASSWGTWGGTDTQYF. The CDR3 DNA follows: TGTGCCAGCAGCTGGGGTACGTGGGGCGGCACAGATACGCAGTATTTT.

CDR3 residues: CASSVGGAGELFF. The CDR3 DNA is TGTGCCAGCAGCGTCGGGGGAGCCGGGGAGCTGTTTTTT. The chain employs TRBV9 and TRBJ2-2; a possible D gene is TRBD2 (6 bases). The germline V and J ends were trimmed by 2 bases and 6 bases, with 8 bases remaining between them. CDR3 length: 13 amino acids. From germline, CDR1 is SGDLS and CDR2 YYNGEE.

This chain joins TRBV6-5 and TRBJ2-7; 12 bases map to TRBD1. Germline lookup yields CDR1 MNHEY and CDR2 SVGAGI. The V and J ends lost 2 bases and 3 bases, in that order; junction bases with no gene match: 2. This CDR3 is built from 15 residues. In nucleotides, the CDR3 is TGTGCCAGCAGTTACGGGACAGGGGGCTTCTACGAGCAGTACTTC. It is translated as CASSYGTGGFYEQYF.

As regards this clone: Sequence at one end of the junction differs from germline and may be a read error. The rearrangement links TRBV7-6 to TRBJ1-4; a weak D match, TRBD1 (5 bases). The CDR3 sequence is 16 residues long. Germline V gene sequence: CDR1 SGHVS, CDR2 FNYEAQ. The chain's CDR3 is CASSLFLGRANEKLFF. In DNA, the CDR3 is TGTGCCAGCAGCTTATTTCTCGGCAGGGCTAACGAAAAACTGTTTTTT. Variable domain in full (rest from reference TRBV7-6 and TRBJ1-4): GAGVSQSPRYKVTKRGQDVALRCDPISGHVSLYWYRQALGQGPEFLTYFNYEAQQDKSGLPNDRFSAERPEGSISTLTIQRTEQRDSAMYRCASSLFLGRANEKLFFGSGTQLSVL.

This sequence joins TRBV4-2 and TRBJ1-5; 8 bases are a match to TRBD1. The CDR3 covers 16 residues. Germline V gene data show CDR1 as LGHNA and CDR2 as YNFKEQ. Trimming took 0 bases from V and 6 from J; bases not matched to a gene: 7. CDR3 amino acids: CASSQDFRGHGQPQHF. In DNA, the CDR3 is TGTGCCAGCAGCCAAGACTTCAGGGGGCATGGTCAGCCCCAGCATTTT.

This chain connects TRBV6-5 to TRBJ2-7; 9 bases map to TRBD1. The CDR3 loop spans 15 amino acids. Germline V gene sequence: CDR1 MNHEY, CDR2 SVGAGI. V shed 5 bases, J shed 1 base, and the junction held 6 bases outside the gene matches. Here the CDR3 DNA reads TGTGCCAGCAGTGCCACCGGGACAGGGTCCTACGAGCAGTACTTC. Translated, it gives CASSATGTGSYEQYF.

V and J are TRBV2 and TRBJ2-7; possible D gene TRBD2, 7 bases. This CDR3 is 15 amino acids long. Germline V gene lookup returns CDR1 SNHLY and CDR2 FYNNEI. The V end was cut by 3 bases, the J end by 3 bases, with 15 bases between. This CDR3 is CASSERGGAFYEQYF. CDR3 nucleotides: TGTGCCAGCAGTGAGAGGGGGGGGGCCTTCTACGAGCAGTACTTC.

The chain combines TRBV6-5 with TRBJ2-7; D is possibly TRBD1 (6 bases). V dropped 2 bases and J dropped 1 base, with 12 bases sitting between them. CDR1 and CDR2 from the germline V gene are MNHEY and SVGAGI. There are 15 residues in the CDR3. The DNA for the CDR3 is TGTGCCAGCAGTTACGGCAGACAGGAGTCCTACGAGCAGTACTTC. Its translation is CASSYGRQESYEQYF.

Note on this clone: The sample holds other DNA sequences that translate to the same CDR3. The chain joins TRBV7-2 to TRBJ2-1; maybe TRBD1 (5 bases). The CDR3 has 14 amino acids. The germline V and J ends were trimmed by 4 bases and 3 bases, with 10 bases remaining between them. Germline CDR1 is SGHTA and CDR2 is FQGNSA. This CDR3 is CASSSQGSYNEQFF. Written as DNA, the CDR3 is TGTGCCAGCAGCTCCCAGGGCAGCTACAATGAGCAGTTCTTC.

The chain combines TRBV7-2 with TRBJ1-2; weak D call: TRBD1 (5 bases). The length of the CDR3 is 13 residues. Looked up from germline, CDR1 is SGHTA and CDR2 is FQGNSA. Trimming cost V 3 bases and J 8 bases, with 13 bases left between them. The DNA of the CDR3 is TGTGCCAGCAGCTTGGGGACTTCCAACGGCTACACCTTC. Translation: CASSLGTSNGYTF.

CDR3 nucleotides: TGTGCCAGCAGCGCGGGGACAGGGGGCTATGGCTACACCTTC. Residues: CASSAGTGGYGYTF. The chain has TRBV9 and TRBJ1-2; 11 bases align to TRBD1. CDR3 length equals 14 residues. V was clipped by 3 bases and J by 4 bases; unmatched bases: 2. Germline V gives CDR1 SGDLS, CDR2 YYNGEE.

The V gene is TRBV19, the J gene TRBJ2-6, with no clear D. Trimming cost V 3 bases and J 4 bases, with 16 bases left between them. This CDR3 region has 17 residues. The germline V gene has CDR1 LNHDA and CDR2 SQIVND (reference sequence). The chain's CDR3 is CASSIFRPLRGANVLTF. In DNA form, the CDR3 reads TGTGCCAGTAGTATCTTCAGACCCCTCAGGGGGGCCAACGTCCTGACTTTC.

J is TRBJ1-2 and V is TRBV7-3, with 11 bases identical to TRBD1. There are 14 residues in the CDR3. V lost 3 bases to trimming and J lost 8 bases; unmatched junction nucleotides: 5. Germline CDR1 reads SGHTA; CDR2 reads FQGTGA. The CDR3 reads CASSLGQGEGGYTF. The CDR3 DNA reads TGTGCCAGCAGCTTGGGACAGGGGGAGGGCGGCTACACCTTC.